This TCR beta chain stems from a study of CD8+ T cells in alopecia areata. CDR3 length: 14 residues. Germline loops: CDR1 SGHAT, CDR2 FQNNGV. V lost 2 bases to trimming and J lost 4 bases, with 6 bases between them. Only one count was recorded for this clone. cDNA serving as the sequencing template came from extracted, reverse transcribed RNA. Some clones are missing from TCRdb's copy, which holds only in-frame ones; the method was immunoSEQ multiplex PCR. The table has about 39,000 clones, roughly two thirds seen once. Treatment of the sample: oral pan-JAK inhibitor, 5-10 mg twice daily. The chain uses TRBV11-2 and TRBJ2-6; D not resolved. The receptor comes from a human donor with alopecia areata. The sample here was CD8+ T cells sorted from blood, taken at week 4, from a patient treated with tofacitinib. DNA of the CDR3: TGTGCCAGCAGCTTAAGTACCGGGGCCAACGTCCTGACTTTC. Translated: CASSLSTGANVLTF.